This TCR beta chain was sequenced for a study of blood T cell repertoires in COVID-19. Only in-frame clones appear in the TCRdb table, and some are missing; sequencing was by immunoSEQ multiplex PCR. Of roughly 160,000 clones detected, around 79% appear once; the ten largest clones hold about 11%. V gave up 7 bases and J gave up 3 bases, with 15 bases separating them. CDR3 size: 14 residues. The germline CDR1 and CDR2 sequences are MDHEN and SYDVKM. Participants were aged about 18 to 100 years from about 25 US areas. The chain joins TRBV28 to TRBJ1-1; D gene uncertain. Sequencing was done on a sample of PBMCs or T cells enriched from blood (not recorded which). The source is a man aged 45-60 years who had recovered from COVID-19. This chain's CDR3 is CASMITSLDTEAFF. Here the CDR3 DNA reads TGTGCCAGCATGATAACCTCGTTAGACACTGAAGCTTTCTTT.